This TCR beta chain was retrieved from a study of tumor-infiltrating lymphocytes in primary liver carcinoma. Joint extraction of RNA and DNA used roughly 19-31 mg of bulk tissue that was unsorted. Samples came from superior, inferior, lateral poles and tumor centre. General study results and limits: Blood fell significantly below tumors in its top-250-clone fraction (p = 0.039). Paired tumor-adjacent and tumor-blood samples overlapped less than tumor region pairs did. All five tumor regions shared only about 8-25% of top clones.

From germline, CDR1 is SQVTM and CDR2 ANQGSEA. The CDR3 has 13 amino acids. A constant-region primer primed TCR beta cDNA synthesis from 500 to 550 ng of total RNA. ARM-PCR, slightly modified, supplied the TCR beta libraries through three nested multiplex PCR rounds. With TRBV1-TRBV30 forward primers and a C-beta reverse primer, the first two PCR rounds were run for around 10 cycles each. TCRdb itself ran the multiplex PCR reads through MiXCR, one entry per CDR3 protein. The data hold under 85,000 distinct CDR3 sequences, with about three quarters observed a single time. Details on this clonotype: Its target is not known. The junction does not match germline at one end; this may be a read error.

The sample was liver tumor tissue from sampling region 1. The subset denotes: tumor region T1, superior pole. The chain carries TRBV29-1 and TRBJ1-2, with 7 positions matching TRBD1. This TCR came from a middle-aged man with primary liver carcinoma and hepatitis B virus infection. CDR3 DNA: TGCAGCGGCGAACAGGGGACTCAGGGTGGCCACACCTTC. Amino acids: CSGEQGTQGGHTF.